These 12 T cell receptor beta chains share one sample of origin, sequenced in a study of blood T cell repertoires in COVID-19. Assay used: immunoSEQ multiplex PCR; TCRdb lists only in-frame clones, some missing. The data hold over 11,000 clones, with around 90% observed a single time. Sequencing input: peripheral blood. The receptors derive from a human donor in a cohort sampled during active COVID-19.

V gene TRBV11-2 combines with J gene TRBJ1-1; 7 nucleotides match TRBD1. J gave up 5 bases and V 3 bases, and 3 bases lay outside the gene matches. The CDR3 length is 13 residues. Germline CDR1 SGHAT, CDR2 FQNNGV. This chain's CDR3 is CASSFGTDTEAFF. CDR3 nucleotide sequence: TGTGCCAGCAGCTTTGGGACAGATACTGAAGCTTTCTTT.

This clone was seen just once. This sequence joins TRBV30 and TRBJ1-5; the D gene is possibly TRBD1 (6 bases). The CDR3 has 14 amino acids. The germline V gene encodes CDR1 GTSNPN and CDR2 SVGIG (reference sequence). Trimming removed 2 bases from V and 7 bases from J, with 15 bases in between. This CDR3 is CAWSTRAGEQPQHF. DNA of the CDR3: TGTGCCTGGAGTACTCGGGCAGGGGAGCAGCCCCAGCATTTT.

The V call is TRBV4-3, the J call TRBJ2-3; D ambiguous. Germline-derived CDR1 and CDR2 are LGHNA and YSLEER. This CDR3 has 15 amino acids. V lost 0 bases, J lost 4 bases, and 11 bases lay in between. The CDR3 reads CASSQDWPGPDTQYF. CDR3 sequence (DNA): TGCGCCAGCAGCCAAGATTGGCCAGGCCCAGATACGCAGTATTTT.

The chain employs TRBV2 and TRBJ2-7; TRBD1 aligns across 7 bases. Germline trimming cut 6 bases from V and 4 bases from J; bases unmatched to any gene: 9. The CDR3 runs to 14 residues. The germline V gene has CDR1 SNHLY and CDR2 FYNNEI. This chain's CDR3 is CASSPGTESYEQYF. CDR3 sequence (DNA): TGTGCCAGCAGCCCCGGGACAGAGTCTTACGAGCAGTACTTC. The entire variable domain, with the rest obtained from reference TRBV2 and TRBJ2-7, is as follows: EPEVTQTPSHQVTQMGQEVILRCVPISNHLYFYWYRQILGQKVEFLVSFYNNEISEKSEIFDDQFSVERPDGSNFTLKIRSTKLEDSAMYFCASSPGTESYEQYFGPGTRLTVT.

The genes are TRBV19 and TRBJ2-7, with 11 nucleotides matching TRBD2. From germline, CDR1 is LNHDA and CDR2 SQIVND (reference sequence). The CDR3 consists of 15 residues. V was clipped by 1 base and J by 4 bases; unmatched bases: 3. CDR3 sequence: CASSIAGTSGYEQYF. As DNA, the CDR3 is TGTGCCAGTAGTATAGCCGGGACTAGCGGATACGAGCAGTACTTC.

The chain recombines TRBV15 with TRBJ2-7, with TRBD2 as a possible D gene (6 bases). Germline V gene lookup returns CDR1 LNHNV and CDR2 YYDKDF (reference sequence). This CDR3 is built from 14 residues. V gave up 7 bases and J gave up 1 base, with 14 bases separating them. The CDR3 DNA reads as TGTGCCACCAATGGGGGAGGAGCATCCTACGAGCAGTACTTC. As protein: CATNGGGASYEQYF. The full variable domain, with the rest looked up from reference TRBV15 and TRBJ2-7, is DAMVIQNPRYQVTQFGKPVTLSCSQTLNHNVMYWYQQKSSQAPKLLFHYYDKDFNNEADTPDNFQSRRPNTSFCFLDIRSPGLGDTAMYLCATNGGGASYEQYFGPGTRLTVT.

The chain joins TRBV28 to TRBJ1-1; no reliable D call. In germline, CDR1 is MDHEN, CDR2 SYDVKM. The CDR3 covers 13 residues. The V end was cut by 3 bases, the J end by 8 bases, with 13 bases between. CDR3 protein: CASSFKRRAEAFF. DNA for the CDR3: TGTGCCAGCAGTTTTAAGAGGAGGGCGGAAGCTTTCTTT.

The chain has TRBV19 and TRBJ2-7; D perhaps matches TRBD2 (7 bases). CDR1 is LNHDA and CDR2 is SQIVND in the germline V gene (reference sequence). The V end lost 3 bases, the J end lost 2 bases, and 20 bases lay between the germline ends. The CDR3 runs to 17 residues. CDR3 protein: CASSIMGRGASAYEQYF. In DNA form, the CDR3 reads TGTGCCAGTAGTATTATGGGCCGGGGGGCCTCGGCCTACGAGCAGTACTTC. Together with reference TRBV19 and TRBJ2-7, the CDR3 gives the full variable domain: DGGITQSPKYLFRKEGQNVTLSCEQNLNHDAMYWYRQDPGQGLRLIYYSQIVNDFQKGDIAEGYSVSREKKESFPLTVTSAQKNPTAFYLCASSIMGRGASAYEQYFGPGTRLTVT.

This clone was seen a single time. The chain has TRBV19 and TRBJ1-1; no clear D gene. With 5 bases removed from V and 6 bases from J, the gap between germline ends came to 7 bases. Germline CDR1 is LNHDA and CDR2 is SQIVND (reference sequence). This CDR3 is built from 11 residues. The CDR3 protein is CASSSVAEAFF. CDR3 bases: TGTGCCAGTAGTTCTGTCGCTGAAGCTTTCTTT.

The genes are TRBV9 and TRBJ2-3; 8 bases match TRBD2. V gave up 4 bases and J gave up 0 bases; unmatched junction bases: 4. This CDR3 contains 15 residues. Germline V lookup: CDR1 SGDLS, CDR2 YYNGEE. As DNA, the CDR3 is TGTGCCAGCAGCCCTGGACTAGCTAGCACAGATACGCAGTATTTT. Amino acids: CASSPGLASTDTQYF.

V usage is TRBV7-2 and J usage is TRBJ2-3; 10 bases align to TRBD1. CDR1 SGHTA and CDR2 FQGNSA come from the germline V gene. This CDR3 has 14 amino acids. V dropped 1 base and J dropped 6; count of bases not matched to a gene: 1. The chain's CDR3 is CASSLGTGGDTQYF. DNA for the CDR3: TGTGCCAGCAGCTTAGGGACAGGGGGGGATACGCAGTATTTT.

Regarding this clone: The junction shows a germline mismatch at one end, possibly a read error. The rearrangement links TRBV28 to TRBJ2-3; TRBD2 matches at 15 bases. There are 20 residues in the CDR3. Germline V gives CDR1 MDHEN, CDR2 SYDVKM. In DNA form, the CDR3 reads TGTGCCAGCAGTCTATGGACTAGCGGGAGGGTCGGTTCTAGCACAGATACGCAGTATTTT. Encoded protein: CASSLWTSGRVGSSTDTQYF.